This T cell receptor (beta chain) was captured in a study of T cells in localized non-small cell lung cancer. Regarding this clone: Its cognate antigen is unknown.

Study-wide results and limits: Exceeding tumor, uninvolved adjacent lung had the highest T cell clonality. Heterogeneity within the tumor remains possible, as just one region underwent sequencing. Higher T cell density in the blood was associated with longer overall survival, whereas higher adjacent-lung clonality associated with shorter survival. Detection in adjacent lung was observed for a median roughly 57 of the top 100 tumor clones.

Trimming shortened V by 0 bases and J by 1 base, and 7 bases separated the two germline ends. The CDR3 contains 14 residues. Germline-derived CDR1 and CDR2 are SGHNT and YYREEE (reference sequence). TCRdb's table, derived via immunoSEQ multiplex PCR, lists solely in-frame clones and lacks some. This sample yields 70,000 to 95,000 clones, of which roughly 91% are seen a single time; 4.1% belongs to the top ten. The TCR was taken from a woman between 40 and 69 years old with stage II squamous cell lung carcinoma. This rearrangement joins TRBV5-4 to TRBJ2-5; D remains unclear. This specimen consisted of PBMCs, obtained before any cancer treatment. CDR3 region: CASSLGDLQETQYF. CDR3 coding DNA: TGTGCCAGCAGCTTGGGAGATCTCCAAGAGACCCAGTACTTC.